This T cell receptor (beta chain) was identified in a study of blood T cell repertoires in COVID-19. The table came from immunoSEQ multiplex PCR; TCRdb's copy has only in-frame clones and leaves some out. This sample has around 300,000 clones; roughly nine tenths occur once, and the top ten carry approximately 2.5%. CDR3 length: 14 amino acids. With 4 bases clipped from V and 6 bases from J, the junction kept 8 bases outside the gene matches. Germline V gives CDR1 KGHSH, CDR2 LQKENI. This chain joins TRBV18 and TRBJ1-1; TRBD1 matches 7 bases. The source is a woman in her late teens or twenties who had recovered from COVID-19. The sequencing input was PBMCs or T cells enriched from blood (not recorded which). The CDR3 loop is CASSRDRAGAEAFF. In nucleotides, the CDR3 is TGTGCCAGCTCACGTGACAGGGCTGGGGCTGAAGCTTTCTTT.